The next 28 T cell receptor beta chains were all read from a single sample in a study of CD8+ T cells in alopecia areata. Stated treatment: oral pan-JAK inhibitor, 5-10 mg twice daily. TCR sequencing used cDNA made by reverse transcription of extracted RNA. Using immunoSEQ multiplex PCR, the repertoire was profiled, and TCRdb retains in-frame clones only, with some absent. The sample consists of 110,000 to 150,000 clones, 45% to 60% of them appearing once. Material: CD8+ T cells sorted from blood, obtained at week 4, from a patient treated with tofacitinib. These receptors all come from a human donor with alopecia areata.

The rearrangement links TRBV7-8 to TRBJ2-7; either TRBD1 or TRBD2 may fit D (5 bases each). The CDR3 runs to 16 residues. V was cut by 0 bases and J by 2 bases, with 14 bases left in between. The V gene's germline CDR1 is SGHVS and CDR2 FQNEAQ. The CDR3 loop is CASSLARDRPAYEQYF. The CDR3 coding sequence is TGTGCCAGCAGCTTAGCCCGGGACCGACCTGCCTACGAGCAGTACTTC.

This chain links TRBV6-5 with TRBJ1-1; tentative D call: TRBD1 (5 bases). Germline V gene data show CDR1 as MNHEY and CDR2 as SVGAGI. V lost 5 bases and J lost 11, with 15 bases in between. The CDR3 runs 12 residues. This chain's CDR3 is CASSEDITLAFF. CDR3 DNA sequence: TGTGCCAGCAGTGAGGACATCACCCTTGCTTTCTTT.

The chain combines TRBV7-8 with TRBJ1-1; 8 bases align to TRBD1. Germline V gene lookup returns CDR1 SGHVS and CDR2 FQNEAQ. CDR3 length: 16 amino acids. The trim removed 5 bases at V and 0 bases at J, leaving 8 bases unmatched. The CDR3 nucleotides are TGTGCCAGCAGCCTGGACAGGGTGTCCATGAACACTGAAGCTTTCTTT. This sequence encodes CASSLDRVSMNTEAFF.

This clone has only a few counts. The chain carries TRBV30 and TRBJ2-3; D ambiguous. The CDR3 is made up of 14 amino acids. Trimming shortened V by 5 bases and J by 0 bases, and 12 bases separated the two germline ends. CDR1 and CDR2 (germline): GTSNPN, SVGIG (reference sequence). The CDR3 is CAWELASSTDTQYF. The CDR3 DNA reads as TGTGCCTGGGAGTTGGCGAGTAGCACAGATACGCAGTATTTT.

The V call is TRBV6-5, the J call TRBJ2-1; TRBD1 might be the D (6 bases). This CDR3 has 16 amino acids. Trimming pared 0 bases from V and 8 bases from J, leaving 17 bases between. Per germline, CDR1 MNHEY and CDR2 SVGAGI. The CDR3 spells CASSYSAGVIFDEQFF. The CDR3 DNA sequence: TGTGCCAGCAGTTACTCGGCAGGGGTGATTTTCGATGAGCAGTTCTTC.

V is TRBV15 and J is TRBJ2-2; 8 nucleotides agree with TRBD1. This CDR3 region has 18 residues. Germline V gene lookup returns CDR1 LNHNV and CDR2 YYDKDF (reference sequence). Trimming cost V 0 bases and J 5 bases; bases outside gene matches: 11. CDR3 in DNA: TGTGCCACCAGCAGAGACCCTCCACAGGGGGTAGAGACCGGGGAGCTGTTTTTT. This gives the protein CATSRDPPQGVETGELFF.

This chain joins TRBV10-3 and TRBJ2-6; D may be TRBD1 or TRBD2 (6 bases each). Germline V gene data show CDR1 as ENHRY and CDR2 as SYGVKD. The V gene lost 7 bases and the J gene lost 1 base, with 11 bases spanning the gap. The CDR3 is 15 residues long. CDR3 protein: CAITEGGSGANVLTF. The CDR3 nucleotides read TGTGCCATCACCGAGGGGGGATCTGGGGCCAACGTCCTGACTTTC.

The genes are TRBV9 and TRBJ1-5, with unresolved D. V lost 2 bases and J lost 0, with 3 bases in between. Germline lookup yields CDR1 SGDLS and CDR2 YYNGEE. This CDR3 has 13 residues. In DNA, the CDR3 is TGTGCCAGCAGCGTTTATAGCAATCAGCCCCAGCATTTT. This translates into CASSVYSNQPQHF.

This chain joins TRBV6-5 and TRBJ1-2, with D maybe TRBD1 (6 bases). Trimming took off 4 bases at V and 5 bases at J, with 14 bases between the two ends. CDR3 length equals 14 residues. From germline, CDR1 is MNHEY and CDR2 SVGAGI. The CDR3 DNA follows: TGTGCCAGCAGTTCGGACAGAGAGATATATGGCTACACCTTC. This codes for CASSSDREIYGYTF.

This sequence joins TRBV11-2 and TRBJ1-2; 7 nucleotides line up with TRBD1. CDR3 length: 15 amino acids. J gave up 0 bases and V 5 bases, and 6 bases lay outside the gene matches. CDR1 and CDR2 (germline): SGHAT, FQNNGV. The CDR3 nucleotides read TGTGCCAGCAGCCTCCCAGGGGGGCCTAACTATGGCTACACCTTC. Translation gives CASSLPGGPNYGYTF.

The chain recombines TRBV11-2 with TRBJ2-3; D gene ambiguous. Germline CDR1 reads SGHAT; CDR2 reads FQNNGV. V was clipped by 8 bases and J by 2 bases, with 14 bases between them. This CDR3 is 14 amino acids long. In DNA form, the CDR3 reads TGTGCCAGCGGCTCACTCAGACTCACAGATACGCAGTATTTT. Protein product: CASGSLRLTDTQYF.

The chain carries TRBV13 and TRBJ1-2, with a possible D match to TRBD1 (5 bases). Germline CDR1 and CDR2: PRHDT and FYEKMQ (reference sequence). The CDR3 totals 14 residues. The V and J ends lost 4 bases and 4 bases respectively, with 13 bases between them. CDR3 amino acids: CASSSSTDLYGYTF. The CDR3 nucleotides are TGTGCCAGCAGCTCCTCGACAGACCTCTATGGCTACACCTTC.

The V gene is TRBV5-6, the J gene TRBJ2-7; no clear D gene. Trimming removed 3 bases at V and 3 bases at J, with 13 bases between. The germline V gene has CDR1 SGHDT and CDR2 YYEEEE. The CDR3 runs to 14 residues. CDR3 coding DNA: TGTGCCAGCAGCTCCCTCGAGCGCCACTACGAGCAGTACTTC. Protein product: CASSSLERHYEQYF.

In this sample, this clone turned up once. The rearrangement links TRBV25-1 to TRBJ2-2; no clear D gene. The CDR3 totals 15 residues. Germline CDR1 and CDR2: MGHDK and SYGVNS. Trimming removed 3 bases at V and 4 bases at J, with 12 bases between. Here the CDR3 DNA reads TGTGCCAGCAGTGATCGGCACACCTTCACCGGGGAGCTGTTTTTT. Protein product: CASSDRHTFTGELFF. Looking up the rest from reference TRBV25-1 and TRBJ2-2 gives the full variable domain: EADIYQTPRYLVIGTGKKITLECSQTMGHDKMYWYQQDPGMELHLIHYSYGVNSTEKGDLSSESTVSRIRTEHFPLTLESARPSHTSQYLCASSDRHTFTGELFFGEGSRLTVL.

The genes are TRBV7-8 and TRBJ2-7, with 7 bases matching TRBD1. The CDR3 extends over 15 amino acids. V lost 5 bases to trimming and J lost 5 bases; unmatched junction nucleotides: 12. Germline V gene sequence: CDR1 SGHVS, CDR2 FQNEAQ. CDR3 residues: CASSPPTGLIHEQYF. CDR3 sequence (DNA): TGTGCCAGCAGCCCGCCGACAGGGTTGATCCACGAGCAGTACTTC.

The chain combines TRBV30 with TRBJ2-1; D is possibly TRBD2 (5 bases). V was trimmed by 7 bases and J by 0 bases, leaving 16 bases between them. Germline V gene sequence: CDR1 GTSNPN, CDR2 SVGIG (reference sequence). The CDR3 is 15 residues long. The CDR3 loop reads CASLSVPSSYNEQFF. In nucleotides, the CDR3 is TGTGCCTCCCTTAGCGTTCCTAGCTCCTACAATGAGCAGTTCTTC.

The chain combines TRBV11-3 with TRBJ1-2; tentatively, D is TRBD1 (5 bases). The CDR3 consists of 13 residues. Trimming removed 11 bases from V and 13 bases from J, with 26 bases in between. Germline CDR1 reads SGHNT; CDR2 reads YENEEA. The CDR3 loop is CAPTSNDSGESTF. The CDR3, as DNA: TGTGCCCCAACCTCAAACGACAGCGGAGAATCCACCTTC.

The chain recombines TRBV4-1 with TRBJ2-1; 10 bases agree with TRBD2. CDR3 size: 16 residues. The germline CDR1 and CDR2 sequences are MGHRA and YSYEKL. The J segment lost 2 bases and the V segment lost 1 base, leaving 2 bases of the junction unmatched. The DNA for the CDR3 is TGCGCCAGCAGCCAAGCTACTAGCGGGGCCTACAATGAGCAGTTCTTC. It encodes CASSQATSGAYNEQFF.

This clone has more than one count but fewer than ten. The CDR3 region is CASSLRGGSYNEQFF. In DNA form, the CDR3 reads TGTGCCAGCAGTCTACGGGGGGGCTCCTACAATGAGCAGTTCTTC. The V gene is TRBV2, the J gene TRBJ2-1; the match to TRBD2 covers 8 bases. CDR3 length: 15 residues. V shed 5 bases, J shed 0 bases, and the junction held 3 bases outside the gene matches. Germline CDR1 is SNHLY and CDR2 is FYNNEI.

The count of this clone is one. This chain links TRBV13 with TRBJ1-1; D unresolved. Germline CDR1 PRHDT, CDR2 FYEKMQ (reference sequence). The ends were cut back, 1 base at V and 3 bases at J, with 12 bases in the middle. There are 15 residues in the CDR3. This CDR3 is CASSLAGFGDTEAFF. CDR3 DNA: TGTGCCAGCAGCTTAGCTGGTTTCGGGGACACTGAAGCTTTCTTT.

The gene calls are TRBV25-1 and TRBJ1-1; D gene unclear. Trimming took 2 bases from V and 11 from J, leaving 15 bases between them. Germline V gene lookup returns CDR1 MGHDK and CDR2 SYGVNS. This CDR3 region has 13 residues. The CDR3 region has the DNA TGTGCCAGCAGTGAACGATCGGCGACACTCGCTTTCTTT. Amino acids: CASSERSATLAFF.

Only a few counts were recorded for this clone. This chain uses TRBV29-1 with TRBJ2-1; 10 bases match TRBD1. The CDR3 has 14 amino acids. After removal of 1 base from V and 6 bases from J, the junction contained 3 bases not matched to a gene. Germline loops: CDR1 SQVTM, CDR2 ANQGSEA. This CDR3 reads CSVEVRTGGNEQFF. For the CDR3, the DNA is TGCAGCGTTGAAGTTAGGACAGGGGGCAATGAGCAGTTCTTC.

This sequence joins TRBV30 and TRBJ1-5; D unclear. The ends were cut back, 0 bases at V and 7 bases at J, with 13 bases in the middle. The CDR3 has 14 residues. Per the germline V gene, CDR1 is GTSNPN and CDR2 is SVGIG (reference sequence). This chain's CDR3 is CAWSVQVGGQPQHF. The CDR3 DNA follows: TGTGCCTGGAGTGTCCAGGTGGGAGGACAGCCCCAGCATTTT.

The chain joins TRBV10-3 to TRBJ2-2; D is unclear. Between the trimmed V and J ends, which lost 0 bases and 3 bases, there was a span of 8 bases. This CDR3 comprises 15 residues. Germline V CDR1 and CDR2: ENHRY, SYGVKD. CDR3 in amino acids: CAISESSADTGELFF. The CDR3 region has the DNA TGTGCCATCAGTGAGTCGAGCGCAGACACCGGGGAGCTGTTTTTT.

The rearrangement joins TRBV27 to TRBJ1-2; no reliable D call. V lost 10 bases and J 7 bases, leaving 13 bases between the germline ends. The CDR3 is 11 amino acids. CDR1 MNHEY and CDR2 SMNVEV come from the germline V gene (reference sequence). This CDR3 reads CAILGRSGYTF. The CDR3 coding sequence is TGTGCCATCTTGGGTCGTTCTGGCTACACCTTC.

This chain connects TRBV6-5 to TRBJ2-7; D might be TRBD1 or TRBD2, each matching 5 bases. The CDR3 runs 13 residues. V was pared by 0 bases and J by 6 bases, with 9 bases between. In germline, CDR1 is MNHEY, CDR2 SVGAGI. CDR3 in DNA: TGTGCCAGCAGTTACTCGAGGGGACCCGAGCAGTACTTC. This encodes CASSYSRGPEQYF.

The CDR3 DNA reads as TGTGCCAGCAGTGATCTAGGGACAGGTGGAGCGAACACTGAAGCTTTCTTT. Translating it yields CASSDLGTGGANTEAFF. The chain couples TRBV2 to TRBJ1-1; 8 positions agree with TRBD1. The germline V gene has CDR1 SNHLY and CDR2 FYNNEI. V was clipped by 3 bases and J by 1 base; unmatched bases: 10. The CDR3 extends over 17 amino acids.

The gene calls are TRBV10-3 and TRBJ2-7; D is perhaps TRBD1 or TRBD2 (5 bases each). Trimming removed 11 bases at V and 5 bases at J, with 25 bases between. CDR3 size: 15 residues. Germline lookup yields CDR1 ENHRY and CDR2 SYGVKD. CDR3 DNA sequence: TGTGCCTCCCTAACCCCGGGACCCCTACCCCACGAGCAGTACTTC. It encodes CASLTPGPLPHEQYF.